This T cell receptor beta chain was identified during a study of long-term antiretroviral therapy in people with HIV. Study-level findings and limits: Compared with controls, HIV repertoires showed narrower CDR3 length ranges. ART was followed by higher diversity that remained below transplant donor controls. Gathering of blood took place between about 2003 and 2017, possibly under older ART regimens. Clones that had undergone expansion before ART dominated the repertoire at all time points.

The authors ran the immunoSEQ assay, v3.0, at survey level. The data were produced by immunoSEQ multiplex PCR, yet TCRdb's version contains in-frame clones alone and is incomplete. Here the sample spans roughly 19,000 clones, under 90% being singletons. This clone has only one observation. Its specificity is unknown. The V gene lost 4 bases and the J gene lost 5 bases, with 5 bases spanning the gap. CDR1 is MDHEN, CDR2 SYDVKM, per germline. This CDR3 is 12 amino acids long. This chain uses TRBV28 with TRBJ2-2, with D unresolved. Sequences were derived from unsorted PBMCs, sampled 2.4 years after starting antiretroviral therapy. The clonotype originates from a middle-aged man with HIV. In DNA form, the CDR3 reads TGTGCCAGCAGTTCCATTACCGGGGAGCTGTTTTTT. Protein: CASSSITGELFF.